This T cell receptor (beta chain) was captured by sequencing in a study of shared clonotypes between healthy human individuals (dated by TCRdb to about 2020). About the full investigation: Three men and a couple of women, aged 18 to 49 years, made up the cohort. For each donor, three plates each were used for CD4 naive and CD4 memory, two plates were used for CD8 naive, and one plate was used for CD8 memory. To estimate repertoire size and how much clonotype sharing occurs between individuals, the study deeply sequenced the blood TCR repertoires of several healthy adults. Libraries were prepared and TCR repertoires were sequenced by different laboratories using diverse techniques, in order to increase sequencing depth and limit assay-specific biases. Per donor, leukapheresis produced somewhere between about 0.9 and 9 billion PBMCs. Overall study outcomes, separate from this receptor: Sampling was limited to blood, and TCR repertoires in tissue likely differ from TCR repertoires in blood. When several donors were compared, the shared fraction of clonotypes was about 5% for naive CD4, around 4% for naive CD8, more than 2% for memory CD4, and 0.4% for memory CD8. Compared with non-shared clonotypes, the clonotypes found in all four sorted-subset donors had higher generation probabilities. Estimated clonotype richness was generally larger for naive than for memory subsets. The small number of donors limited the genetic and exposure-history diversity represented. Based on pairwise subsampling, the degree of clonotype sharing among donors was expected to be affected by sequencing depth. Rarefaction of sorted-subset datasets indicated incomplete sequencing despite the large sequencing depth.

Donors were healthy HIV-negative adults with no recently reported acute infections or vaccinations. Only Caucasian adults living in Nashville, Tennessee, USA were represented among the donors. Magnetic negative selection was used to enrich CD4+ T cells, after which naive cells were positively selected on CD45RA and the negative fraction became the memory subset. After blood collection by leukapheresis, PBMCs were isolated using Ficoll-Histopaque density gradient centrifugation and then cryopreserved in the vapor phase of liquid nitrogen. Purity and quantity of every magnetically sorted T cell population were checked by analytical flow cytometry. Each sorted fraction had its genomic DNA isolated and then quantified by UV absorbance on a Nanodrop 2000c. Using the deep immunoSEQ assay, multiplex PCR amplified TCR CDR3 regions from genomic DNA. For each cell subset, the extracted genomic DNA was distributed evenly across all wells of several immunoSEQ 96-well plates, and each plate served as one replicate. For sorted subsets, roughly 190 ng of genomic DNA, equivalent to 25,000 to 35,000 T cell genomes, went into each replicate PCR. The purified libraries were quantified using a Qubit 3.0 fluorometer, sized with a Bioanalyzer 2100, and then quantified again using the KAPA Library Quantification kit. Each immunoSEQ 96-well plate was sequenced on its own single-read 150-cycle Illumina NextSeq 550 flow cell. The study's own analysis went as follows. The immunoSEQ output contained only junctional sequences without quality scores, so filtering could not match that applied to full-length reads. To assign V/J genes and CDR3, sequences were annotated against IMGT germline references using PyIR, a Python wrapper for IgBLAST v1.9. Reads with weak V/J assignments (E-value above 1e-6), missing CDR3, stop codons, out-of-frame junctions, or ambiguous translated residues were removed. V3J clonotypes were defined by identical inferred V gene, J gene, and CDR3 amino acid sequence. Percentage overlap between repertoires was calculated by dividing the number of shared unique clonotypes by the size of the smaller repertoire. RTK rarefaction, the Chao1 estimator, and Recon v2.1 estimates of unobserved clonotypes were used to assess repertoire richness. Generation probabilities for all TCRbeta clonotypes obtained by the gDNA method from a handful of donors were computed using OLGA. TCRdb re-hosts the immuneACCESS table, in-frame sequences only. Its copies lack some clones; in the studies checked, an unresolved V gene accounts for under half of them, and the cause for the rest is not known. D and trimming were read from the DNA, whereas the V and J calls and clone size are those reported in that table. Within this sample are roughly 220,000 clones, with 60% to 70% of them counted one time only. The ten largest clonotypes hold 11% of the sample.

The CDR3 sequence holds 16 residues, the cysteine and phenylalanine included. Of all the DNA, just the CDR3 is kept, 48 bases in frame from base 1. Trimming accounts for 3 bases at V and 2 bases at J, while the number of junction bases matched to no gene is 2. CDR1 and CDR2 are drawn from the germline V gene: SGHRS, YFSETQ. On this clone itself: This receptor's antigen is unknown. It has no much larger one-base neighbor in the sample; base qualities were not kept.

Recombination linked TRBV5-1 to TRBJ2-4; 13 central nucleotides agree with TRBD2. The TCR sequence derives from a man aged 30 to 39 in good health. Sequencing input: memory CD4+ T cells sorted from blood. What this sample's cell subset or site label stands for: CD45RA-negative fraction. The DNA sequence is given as TGCGCCAGCAGCTCGGGACTAGCGGGACCCAAAAACATTCAGTACTTC. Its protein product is CASSSGLAGPKNIQYF.